Below, 32 T cell receptor beta chains from the same sample are listed, as sequenced in a study of neurological immune-mediated disorders. TCRdb analysed the 5' RACE reads with MiXCR anew, one entry per CDR3 protein. The sample has about 74,000 distinct CDR3 sequences, around 5% seen once. The sample comprised PBMCs. Receptors were obtained from a man between 18 and 29 years old with multiple sclerosis.

This clonotype was recorded at least ten times. The chain recombines TRBV5-5 with TRBJ2-3, with 12 positions matching TRBD1. CDR1 and CDR2 from the germline V gene are SGHKS and YYEKEE (reference sequence). The CDR3 is made up of 16 amino acids. V lost 4 bases and J lost 1; bases outside the gene matches: 4. The CDR3 reads CASSKGQGAGTDTQYF. The DNA of the CDR3 is TGTGCCAGCAGCAAGGGACAGGGGGCTGGCACAGATACGCAGTATTTT.

In this sample, this clonotype turned up many times. The V and J genes are TRBV11-2 and TRBJ2-3, with TRBD2 matching 10 bases. CDR1 is SGHAT, CDR2 FQNNGV, per germline. The CDR3 spans 16 residues. The V and J ends lost 0 bases and 3 bases, in that order; junction bases with no gene match: 3. The CDR3 reads CASSLEAGGRTDTQYF. CDR3 DNA: TGTGCCAGCAGCTTAGAAGCGGGGGGGCGTACAGATACGCAGTATTTT.

This clonotype occurred many times. The chain is built from TRBV28 and TRBJ2-3; D tentatively reads TRBD1 or TRBD2 (5 bases each). Germline-derived CDR1 and CDR2 are MDHEN and SYDVKM. With 2 bases removed from V and 4 bases from J, the gap between germline ends came to 22 bases. The CDR3 loop spans 18 amino acids. CDR3 DNA sequence: TGTGCCAGCAGTTTAAAGGGGTATACGCGGGCCGCCCCAGATACGCAGTATTTT. Translated: CASSLKGYTRAAPDTQYF.

This clonotype occurred many times. The chain has TRBV3-1 and TRBJ2-1; tentatively, D is TRBD2 (7 bases). V lost 3 bases to trimming and J lost 9 bases, with 15 bases between them. From germline, CDR1 is LGHDT and CDR2 YNNKEL (reference sequence). CDR3 size: 14 residues. The DNA of the CDR3 is TGTGCCAGCAGCCAGAGGGGGGGTTTCGCTGAGCAGTTCTTC. Its translation is CASSQRGGFAEQFF.

This clonotype came up many times. The rearrangement joins TRBV11-3 to TRBJ2-5; D possibly corresponds to TRBD2 (6 bases). Germline V gives CDR1 SGHNT, CDR2 YENEEA. The V end was cut by 1 base, the J end by 5 bases, with 11 bases between. CDR3 length: 14 amino acids. The CDR3 here is CASSLGLGAETQYF. CDR3 DNA: TGTGCCAGCAGCTTAGGACTAGGGGCGGAGACCCAGTACTTC.

This clonotype was observed at least ten times. This chain links TRBV7-3 with TRBJ1-6, with a tentative D call TRBD1 (6 bases). V lost 1 base and J 8 bases, leaving 6 bases between the germline ends. The CDR3 totals 13 residues. Per germline, CDR1 SGHTA and CDR2 FQGTGA. The CDR3 bases are TGTGCCAGCAGCTTAAACAGGGATTCACCCCTCCACTTT. Protein: CASSLNRDSPLHF. Combining the CDR3 with reference TRBV7-3 and TRBJ1-6 gives the whole variable domain GAGVSQTPSNKVTEKGKYVELRCDPISGHTALYWYRQSLGQGPEFLIYFQGTGAADDSGLPNDRFFAVRPEGSVSTLKIQRTERGDSAVYLCASSLNRDSPLHFGNGTRLTVT.

This clonotype has at least ten counts. The gene calls are TRBV24-1 and TRBJ2-2, with a possible D match to TRBD2 (5 bases). Trimming took 4 bases from V and 4 from J, leaving 18 bases between them. The V gene's germline CDR1 is KGHDR and CDR2 SFDVKD. The CDR3 has 17 residues. The CDR3 protein is CATSERQLLRGTGELFF. CDR3 coding DNA: TGTGCCACCAGTGAACGCCAACTCCTTCGGGGCACCGGGGAGCTGTTTTTT.

This clonotype has a handful of counts. A much larger clone is a single base away; this may be a read error. V is TRBV9 and J is TRBJ1-2; D gene uncertain. There are 14 residues in the CDR3. V was shortened by 4 bases and J by 4 bases, with 14 bases between the two germline ends. The germline V gene encodes CDR1 SGDLS and CDR2 YYNGEE. The CDR3 is CASSPSGTSYGYTF. For the CDR3, the DNA is TGTGCCAGCAGCCCCTCGGGAACGTCCTATGGCTACACCTTC.

In its sample, this clonotype was seen a few times. Germline and junction disagree at one end, which may indicate a read error. This chain connects TRBV6-4 to TRBJ1-5, with no clear D. Germline assignment: CDR1 MRHNA and CDR2 SNTAGT. The CDR3 totals 13 residues. In DNA form, the CDR3 reads TGTGCCAGCAGCGATAATAGCAATCAGCCCCAGAATTTT. It yields the protein CASSDNSNQPQNF.

This clonotype was found many times. This chain uses TRBV12-3 or TRBV12-4 with TRBJ2-1, with TRBD2 matching 14 bases. V lost 3 bases and J lost 9; bases outside the gene matches: 4. There are 15 residues in the CDR3. CDR3 in DNA: TGTGCCAGCAGTTTCGGGACTAGCGGGAGCGGTGAGCAGTTCTTC. This gives the protein CASSFGTSGSGEQFF.

At least ten counts were recorded for this clonotype. The chain combines TRBV5-1 with TRBJ2-7; unclear D gene. There are 10 residues in the CDR3. Trimming shortened V by 5 bases and J by 6 bases, and 6 bases separated the two germline ends. CDR1 is SGHRS and CDR2 is YFSETQ in the germline V gene. The CDR3 nucleotides are TGCGCCAGCAGAGTGGGCGAGCAGTACTTC. Its protein product is CASRVGEQYF. The variable domain in full, completed from reference TRBV5-1 and TRBJ2-7, reads KAGVTQTPRYLIKTRGQQVTLSCSPISGHRSVSWYQQTPGQGLQFLFEYFSETQRNKGNFPGRFSGRQFSNSRSEMNVSTLELGDSALYLCASRVGEQYFGPGTRLTVT.

This clonotype occurred many times. This rearrangement joins TRBV20-1 to TRBJ1-5, with D possibly being TRBD1 (6 bases). The CDR3 is 16 amino acids. From germline, CDR1 is DFQATT and CDR2 SNEGSKA (reference sequence). The V and J ends lost 0 bases and 3 bases respectively, with 15 bases between them. This CDR3 reads CSAREPGRGPNQPQHF. The CDR3 bases are TGCAGTGCTAGAGAGCCGGGCAGGGGCCCCAATCAGCCCCAGCATTTT.

This clonotype was detected a few times. Germline is not matched at one junction end, which may reflect a read error. V usage is TRBV9 and J usage is TRBJ2-2; tentative D call: TRBD1 (5 bases). This CDR3 comprises 13 residues. Germline CDR1 SGDLS, CDR2 YYNGEE. For the CDR3, the DNA is TGTACCAGCAGCGAATACAGGACCGGGGAGCTGTTTTTT. Translated, it gives CTSSEYRTGELFF.

This clonotype was seen many times. The CDR3 is CASSLGASGQETQYF. The CDR3 DNA follows: TGCGCCAGCAGCTTGGGGGCTAGCGGCCAAGAGACCCAGTACTTC. The chain couples TRBV5-1 to TRBJ2-5; 7 nucleotides line up with TRBD2. This CDR3 is built from 15 residues. Germline V lookup: CDR1 SGHRS, CDR2 YFSETQ. J was trimmed by 1 base and V by 0 bases; bases with no gene match: 3. Based on the CDR3 plus reference TRBV5-1 and TRBJ2-5, the full variable domain is KAGVTQTPRYLIKTRGQQVTLSCSPISGHRSVSWYQQTPGQGLQFLFEYFSETQRNKGNFPGRFSGRQFSNSRSEMNVSTLELGDSALYLCASSLGASGQETQYFGPGTRLLVL.

This clonotype was observed at least ten times. The chain links TRBV6-4 to TRBJ2-7; D might be TRBD2 (6 bases). In germline, CDR1 is MRHNA, CDR2 SNTAGT. V was cut by 10 bases and J by 4 bases, with 14 bases left in between. The CDR3 has 12 amino acids. CDR3 in DNA: TGTGCCAACCAGGGACTTCTATACGAGCAGTACTTC. Its protein product is CANQGLLYEQYF.

This clonotype was seen repeatedly, ten times or more. The rearrangement uses TRBV3-1 and TRBJ1-4, with 7 bases fitting TRBD1. The V and J ends lost 0 bases and 7 bases, in that order; junction bases with no gene match: 14. The germline CDR1 and CDR2 sequences are LGHDT and YNNKEL (reference sequence). The length of the CDR3 is 18 residues. CDR3 in DNA: TGTGCCAGCAGCCAAGATCGGGACAGCCTTACGATCGGTGAAAAACTGTTTTTT. It yields the protein CASSQDRDSLTIGEKLFF.

The chain combines TRBV9 with TRBJ2-5; the D gene could be TRBD1 or TRBD2 (7 bases each). There are 16 residues in the CDR3. V lost 0 bases to trimming and J lost 4 bases, with 16 bases between them. The V gene's germline CDR1 is SGDLS and CDR2 YYNGEE. Here the CDR3 DNA reads TGTGCCAGCAGCGTAGCGGAGGGGAGGGGGCGAGAGACCCAGTACTTC. This encodes CASSVAEGRGRETQYF.

A remark on this clonotype: One base away lies a much larger clone, so this may be a sequencing read error. This chain links TRBV30 with TRBJ2-1, with unresolved D. The ends were cut back, 4 bases at V and 2 bases at J, with 9 bases in the middle. The CDR3 runs 13 residues. Germline values: CDR1 GTSNPN, CDR2 SVGIG (reference sequence). CDR3 nucleotide sequence: TGTGCCTGGAATGAAGGGACCTACAATGAGCAGTTCTTC. Translated: CAWNEGTYNEQFF.

This clonotype was seen more than once but under ten times. At one end the junction does not follow the germline gene, possibly because of a read error. The chain couples TRBV20-1 to TRBJ2-4, with unresolved D. In germline, CDR1 is DFQATT, CDR2 SNEGSKA (reference sequence). The CDR3 sequence is 17 residues long. The CDR3 region is CSATLLGPSVAKKIQYF. CDR3 DNA sequence: TGCAGTGCTACGCTTCTCGGACCGTCAGTAGCCAAAAAAATTCAGTACTTC.

The table lists this clonotype with many counts. In DNA form, the CDR3 reads TGTGCCAGCAGTCCTACCTCAAACACCGGGGAGCTGTTTTTT. Its translation is CASSPTSNTGELFF. V gene TRBV28 combines with J gene TRBJ2-2, with no clear D. The V end lost 5 bases, the J end lost 2 bases, and 9 bases lay between the germline ends. Per germline, CDR1 MDHEN and CDR2 SYDVKM. The CDR3 contains 14 residues.

In its sample, this clonotype was seen many times. The rearrangement joins TRBV12-5 to TRBJ1-3, with D hard to call. The CDR3 length is 17 residues. V dropped 0 bases and J dropped 0 bases, with 12 bases sitting between them. CDR1 LGHNT and CDR2 FRNRAP come from the germline V gene. CDR3 protein: CASGLVLDGSSGNTIYF. CDR3 nucleotides: TGTGCTAGTGGTTTGGTACTGGACGGCTCCTCTGGAAACACCATATATTTT.

Ten or more counts support this clonotype. The chain employs TRBV5-1 and TRBJ2-3; weak D call: TRBD1 (5 bases). This CDR3 comprises 14 residues. Germline CDR1 is SGHRS and CDR2 is YFSETQ. Trimming stripped 4 bases from V and 1 base from J, with 10 bases between. This chain's CDR3 is CASSPDIRTDTQYF. CDR3 coding DNA: TGCGCCAGCAGCCCGGACATTCGCACAGATACGCAGTATTTT.

As for this clonotype: The CDR3 does not end in the conserved phenylalanine or tryptophan, so this is likely a read error. V is TRBV5-6 and J is TRBJ1-2, with TRBD1 as a possible D gene (6 bases). CDR3 length equals 16 residues. Trimming took off 0 bases at V and 4 bases at J, with 16 bases between the two ends. Germline CDR1 and CDR2: SGHDT and YYEEEE. Written as DNA, the CDR3 is TGTGCCAGCAGCTTGGAGGCAGGGGAAGAAGGCTATGGCTACACCAAC. It translates to CASSLEAGEEGYGYTN.

There are many counts of this clonotype. The chain recombines TRBV6-1 with TRBJ1-5; maybe TRBD1 (6 bases). Germline CDR1 and CDR2: MNHNS and SASEGT. This CDR3 comprises 15 residues. Trimming stripped 3 bases from V and 1 base from J, with 10 bases between. The CDR3 DNA reads TGTGCCAGCAGTGAGTCCAGGGGAAGCAATCAGCCCCAGCATTTT. This gives the protein CASSESRGSNQPQHF.

This clonotype was recorded at least ten times. The CDR3 here is CASSLGGAGFGSEQYF. CDR3 bases: TGTGCCAGCAGCTTGGGAGGGGCCGGGTTCGGGAGCGAGCAGTACTTC. V usage is TRBV5-6 and J usage is TRBJ2-7, with a tentative D call TRBD2 (6 bases). The germline V gene encodes CDR1 SGHDT and CDR2 YYEEEE. The ends were cut back, 0 bases at V and 6 bases at J, with 19 bases in the middle. This CDR3 comprises 16 residues.

In its sample, this clonotype was seen many times. The V call is TRBV7-3, the J call TRBJ2-7; D unresolved. Germline V lookup: CDR1 SGHTA, CDR2 FQGTGA. V was pared by 2 bases and J by 4 bases, with 9 bases between. The length of the CDR3 is 13 residues. The CDR3: CASSLGVGYEQYF. CDR3 coding DNA: TGTGCCAGCAGCTTAGGGGTAGGATACGAGCAGTACTTC.

This clonotype appeared many times. The J gene is TRBJ2-3, the V gene TRBV10-3; D not resolved. From germline, CDR1 is ENHRY and CDR2 SYGVKD. The CDR3 has 11 amino acids. V dropped 6 bases and J dropped 0 bases, with 1 base sitting between them. The CDR3 is CAISSTDTQYF. The CDR3 DNA is TGTGCCATCAGCAGCACAGATACGCAGTATTTT.

This clonotype was detected ten times or more. This sequence joins TRBV7-3 and TRBJ1-2, with 8 bases fitting TRBD1. Germline values: CDR1 SGHTA, CDR2 FQGTGA. The CDR3 spans 13 residues. Unmatched junction bases numbered 4, after V lost 3 bases and J lost 7 bases. CDR3 sequence reads: CASSFDRGSGYTF. In nucleotides, the CDR3 is TGTGCCAGCAGCTTCGACAGGGGAAGTGGCTACACCTTC.

This clonotype was recorded at least ten times. The genes are TRBV4-3 and TRBJ2-7; D not resolved. The germline V gene has CDR1 LGHNA and CDR2 YSLEER. V lost 0 bases and J 7 bases, leaving 16 bases between the germline ends. The CDR3 has 15 residues. CDR3 DNA sequence: TGCGCCAGCAGCCAAGAGACCCCCTTCGTTGGAGAGCAGTACTTC. This translates into CASSQETPFVGEQYF.

This clonotype was seen many times. V usage is TRBV5-1 and J usage is TRBJ1-1; D ambiguous. The V and J ends lost 0 bases and 5 bases respectively, with 11 bases between them. The CDR3 is made up of 14 amino acids. Per the germline V gene, CDR1 is SGHRS and CDR2 is YFSETQ. The CDR3 loop is CASSLEGYGTEAFF. Here the CDR3 DNA reads TGCGCCAGCAGCTTGGAAGGTTATGGGACTGAAGCTTTCTTT.

At least ten counts were recorded for this clonotype. CDR3 DNA: TGTGCCACCAGTGATTTCTACGAGCAGTACTTC. Translating gives CATSDFYEQYF. The V and J genes are TRBV24-1 and TRBJ2-7, with D uncertain. CDR3 size: 11 residues. V lost 1 base and J 3 bases, leaving 0 bases between the germline ends. Looked up from germline, CDR1 is KGHDR and CDR2 is SFDVKD.

This clonotype was recorded a few times. A much larger clone differs from this one at a single base, so this may be a read error. The CDR3 coding sequence is TGTGCCAGCAGATTAGGGGGAGAGCAGTACTTC. It yields the protein CASRLGGEQYF. V and J are TRBV7-2 and TRBJ2-7; possibly TRBD1 for D (6 bases). The CDR3 consists of 11 residues. Germline lookup yields CDR1 SGHTA and CDR2 FQGNSA.